This T cell receptor beta chain was recovered during a study of T cell repertoires in cytomegalovirus infection. Study summary: Carrying CMV and the relevant HLA type showed in public TCR beta signatures. Study outcomes and limitations: Across the ex vivo response, the dominant clonotypes were HLA-C-restricted CMV-specific TCR beta clonotypes.

One entry per CDR3 protein, called by TCRdb with MiXCR from the reads. The sample consists of about 100,000 distinct CDR3 sequences, less than 25% of them appearing once. This clonotype has ten or more counts. Its antigen is unidentified. V was trimmed by 5 bases and J by 3 bases, leaving 11 bases between them. This CDR3 is 15 amino acids long. Germline V CDR1 and CDR2: LGHNT, FRNRAP. Sequencing was done on a sample of CD8+ T cells from PBMCs. The J gene is TRBJ1-6, the V gene TRBV12-5, with D tentatively TRBD1 (5 bases). The receptor was isolated from a human donor in good health (CMV status not recorded). Some clones in this sample may be carry-over from other donors' samples. The DNA for the CDR3 is TGTGCTAGTGGTCCAGACAGAATCTATAATTCACCCCTCCACTTT. It specifies CASGPDRIYNSPLHF. Full variable domain (outside the CDR3, taken from reference TRBV12-5 and TRBJ1-6): DARVTQTPRHKVTEMGQEVTMRCQPILGHNTVFWYRQTMMQGLELLAYFRNRAPLDDSGMPKDRFSAEMPDATLATLKIQPSEPRDSAVYFCASGPDRIYNSPLHFGNGTRLTVT.